The sequence of this T cell receptor beta chain was determined in a study of blood T cell repertoires in COVID-19. The overall study: The study drew acute and convalescent COVID-19 samples from the United States, Italy and Spain. Sources were T cells, B-cell-depleted T cells, or PBMCs; the material itself was cDNA or gDNA.

CDR1 is MNHEY, CDR2 SMNVEV, per germline (reference sequence). This CDR3 has 15 residues. V shed 6 bases and J shed 7 bases, with 18 bases lying between them. As handled by the study authors: Estimation of nucleated cell counts relied on the amplification of reference gene primers. Sequencing used immunoSEQ multiplex PCR; TCRdb keeps in-frame clones, though not all of them. That table furnishes V, J and clone size, whereas the DNA furnished D and trimming. The sample lists over 200,000 clones; roughly 84% were seen once. The TCR originated in a man aged 40-55 years with active or convalescent COVID-19. J is TRBJ1-4 and V is TRBV27, with D tentatively TRBD1 (5 bases). Sequencing input: peripheral blood. The CDR3 DNA follows: TGTGCCAGCAGCCGCATTCAGGGAGGGTTTGAAAAACTGTTTTTT. Translation gives CASSRIQGGFEKLFF.